What follows are 21 T cell receptor beta chains derived from one specimen sequenced in a study of CD4 and CD8 cells across lung adenocarcinoma regions. Each CDR3 protein is one row after TCRdb ran MiXCR on the PCR reads. The sample yields roughly 6,800 distinct CDR3 sequences, approximately 50% seen once. Sequencing was done on a sample of CD8+ T cells from the center of a lung tumor. The source of these receptors is a male donor with lung adenocarcinoma. The CD4 and CD8 labels of this study may be unreliable.

This clonotype was picked up one time. The gene calls are TRBV30 and TRBJ2-3; no clear D. Trimming took 3 bases from V and 11 from J, leaving 15 bases between them. The germline CDR1 and CDR2 sequences are GTSNPN and SVGIG (reference sequence). The CDR3 sequence is 12 residues long. CDR3: CAWSAFGSVQYF. CDR3 nucleotides: TGTGCCTGGAGCGCGTTTGGCTCGGTGCAGTATTTT.

This clonotype turned up a few times. This chain joins TRBV7-8 and TRBJ1-2; 7 bases are a match to TRBD1. V dropped 5 bases and J dropped 4; count of bases not matched to a gene: 7. CDR1 is SGHVS and CDR2 is FQNEAQ in the germline V gene. The CDR3 has 14 residues. CDR3 coding DNA: TGTGCCAGCAGCACGGGACAGTTCAGCTATGGCTACACCTTC. Protein product: CASSTGQFSYGYTF.

In this sample, this clonotype turned up many times. The chain is built from TRBV15 and TRBJ2-2; D call uncertain. CDR1 and CDR2 from the germline V gene are LNHNV and YYDKDF (reference sequence). The CDR3 totals 14 residues. The V end lost 0 bases, the J end lost 6 bases, and 8 bases lay between the germline ends. The CDR3 here is CATSRDHGSGELFF. The CDR3 coding sequence is TGTGCCACCAGCAGAGATCACGGATCCGGGGAGCTGTTTTTT.

The rearrangement links TRBV27 to TRBJ2-7; tentatively, D is TRBD1 (6 bases). Germline assignment: CDR1 MNHEY and CDR2 SMNVEV (reference sequence). V was cut by 10 bases and J by 0 bases, with 16 bases left in between. This CDR3 has 14 amino acids. The CDR3 DNA reads TGTGCCACCAGCCAGAGGGGGAGCTCCTACGAGCAGTACTTC. Its translation: CATSQRGSSYEQYF.

In this sample, this clonotype turned up many times. The chain uses TRBV6-5 and TRBJ2-5, with D possibly matching TRBD1 (6 bases). Trimming cost V 0 bases and J 5 bases, with 10 bases left between them. In germline, CDR1 is MNHEY, CDR2 SVGAGI. CDR3 length: 14 residues. Written as DNA, the CDR3 is TGTGCCAGCAGTTACTCGAGGGGGATTGAGACCCAGTACTTC. Amino acid sequence: CASSYSRGIETQYF.

J is TRBJ2-1 and V is TRBV9, with 7 nucleotides matching TRBD2. The trim removed 5 bases at V and 10 bases at J, leaving 15 bases unmatched. Germline values: CDR1 SGDLS, CDR2 YYNGEE. This CDR3 is 15 amino acids long. The CDR3 loop reads CASSPGGFETYEQFF. CDR3 DNA: TGTGCCAGCAGTCCCGGGGGGTTCGAGACCTACGAGCAGTTCTTC.

This sequence joins TRBV6-1 and TRBJ2-3; a possible D gene is TRBD2 (5 bases). Trimming shortened V by 2 bases and J by 7 bases, and 22 bases separated the two germline ends. The CDR3 spans 17 residues. Germline V gene data show CDR1 as MNHNS and CDR2 as SASEGT. The CDR3 protein is CASSESLNPLTRNTQYF. The CDR3, as DNA: TGTGCCAGCAGTGAATCCCTCAACCCACTCACTAGGAATACGCAGTATTTT.

Regarding this clonotype: The junction does not match germline at one end; this may be a read error. V is TRBV6-1 and J is TRBJ2-5; D could derive from TRBD1 or TRBD2 (5 bases each). The end of the DNA fits TRBJ2-3 better, so the J call may be wrong. The CDR3 is 14 amino acids. CDR1 is MNHNS and CDR2 is SASEGT in the germline V gene. CDR3 in amino acids: CASSGARDLETQYF. The CDR3 region has the DNA TGTGCGAGCAGTGGAGCCCGGGACCTAGAGACCCAGTATTTT.

This clonotype appeared many times. A much larger clonotype is one base distant, so this may be a read error. This rearrangement joins TRBV27 to TRBJ2-1; D might be TRBD2 (6 bases). V was trimmed by 5 bases and J by 10 bases, leaving 15 bases between them. CDR1 is MNHEY, CDR2 SMNVEV, per germline (reference sequence). The CDR3 is 13 residues long. CDR3 nucleotide sequence: TGTGCCAGCAGTGGAGGGGAGGCCTACGAGCAGTTCTTC. Translated: CASSGGEAYEQFF.

This clonotype was observed a handful of times. In nucleotides, the CDR3 is TGTGCCAGCAGTGATAGGCCAGCGGGGACCTTACGGCCGGCCATAGAGACCCAGTACTTC. This gives the protein CASSDRPAGTLRPAIETQYF. The J gene is TRBJ2-5, the V gene TRBV25-1, with TRBD2 matching over 7 bases. The CDR3 totals 20 residues. Trimming at V came to 3 bases and at J to 4 bases, leaving 23 bases not matched to a gene. Per germline, CDR1 MGHDK and CDR2 SYGVNS.

This chain uses TRBV7-2 with TRBJ2-2; weak D call: TRBD1 (5 bases). V shed 4 bases and J shed 6 bases, with 9 bases lying between them. Germline assignment: CDR1 SGHTA and CDR2 FQGNSA. The CDR3 consists of 13 residues. The CDR3 protein is CASSSLGPGELFF. The CDR3 DNA sequence: TGTGCCAGCAGCTCCCTGGGGCCCGGGGAGCTGTTTTTT.

With respect to this clonotype: A much bigger clone sits one base away, suggesting this may be a read error. The chain is built from TRBV7-8 and TRBJ2-1; TRBD1 matches at 9 bases. CDR1 and CDR2 (germline): SGHVS, FQNEAQ. The CDR3 covers 13 residues. Trimming at V came to 5 bases and at J to 13 bases, leaving 9 bases not matched to a gene. The DNA for the CDR3 is TGTGCCAGCAGCAGGGACAGGGAAGAGACCCAGTTCTTC. This sequence encodes CASSRDREETQFF.

This rearrangement joins TRBV6-4 to TRBJ2-1; D ambiguous. The CDR3 consists of 13 residues. The germline V gene encodes CDR1 MRHNA and CDR2 SNTAGT. With 2 bases removed from V and 5 bases from J, the gap between germline ends came to 7 bases. The CDR3 DNA reads TGTGCCAGCAGTGACGGGCCTAACAATGAGCAGTTCTTC. Its translation: CASSDGPNNEQFF.

The V and J genes are TRBV10-1 and TRBJ2-1; maybe TRBD2 (5 bases). V was clipped by 4 bases and J by 5 bases, with 18 bases between them. The CDR3 runs to 16 residues. The V gene's germline CDR1 is WNHNN and CDR2 SYGVQD (reference sequence). CDR3 in amino acids: CASSGGAAILDNEQFF. The CDR3 DNA reads TGCGCCAGCAGTGGAGGAGCGGCAATTCTGGACAATGAGCAGTTCTTC.

This rearrangement joins TRBV6-4 to TRBJ2-3, with D possibly TRBD1 on 5 matching bases. Germline CDR1 reads MRHNA; CDR2 reads SNTAGT. This CDR3 is 14 amino acids long. The V gene lost 3 bases and the J gene lost 6 bases, with 13 bases spanning the gap. CDR3 sequence: CASSEGLVSDTQYF. The CDR3 DNA reads as TGTGCCAGCAGTGAGGGGCTAGTTTCGGATACGCAGTATTTT.

A few counts support this clonotype. The rearrangement joins TRBV27 to TRBJ2-1; D perhaps matches TRBD2 (6 bases). The CDR3 is made up of 12 amino acids. Germline V gene lookup returns CDR1 MNHEY and CDR2 SMNVEV (reference sequence). Trimming cost V 5 bases and J 10 bases, with 12 bases left between them. In DNA form, the CDR3 reads TGTGCCAGCAGTATCAGGGACTCGGAGCAGTTCTTC. Translated, it gives CASSIRDSEQFF.

The V and J genes are TRBV27 and TRBJ2-3; possible D gene TRBD1, 5 bases. There are 15 residues in the CDR3. The V end was cut by 7 bases, the J end by 0 bases, with 14 bases between. From germline, CDR1 is MNHEY and CDR2 SMNVEV (reference sequence). The DNA for the CDR3 is TGTGCCAGCACCTTAGACAGAACTAGCACAGATACGCAGTATTTT. It is translated as CASTLDRTSTDTQYF.

This clonotype showed up just a few times. The CDR3 sequence: CASTNSNQPQHF. In DNA, the CDR3 is TGTGCCAGCACCAATAGCAATCAGCCCCAGCATTTT. The gene calls are TRBV6-1 and TRBJ1-5; no clear D. Germline lookup yields CDR1 MNHNS and CDR2 SASEGT. The CDR3 runs to 12 residues. V was trimmed by 7 bases and J by 0 bases, leaving 4 bases between them.

This sequence joins TRBV6-1 and TRBJ2-7, with unresolved D. CDR1 is MNHNS, CDR2 SASEGT, per germline. The V end lost 7 bases, the J end lost 0 bases, and 10 bases lay between the germline ends. This CDR3 comprises 13 residues. The CDR3 here is CASMRHLSYEQYF. CDR3 coding DNA: TGTGCCAGCATGAGACACCTCTCCTACGAGCAGTACTTC.

The chain has TRBV6-5 and TRBJ2-1; 8 nucleotides align to TRBD1. The V segment lost 2 bases and the J segment 3 bases; nucleotides outside the gene matches: 6. This CDR3 is 16 amino acids long. Germline loops: CDR1 MNHEY, CDR2 SVGAGI. CDR3 region: CASSYDPGTGYNEQFF. The DNA for the CDR3 is TGTGCCAGCAGTTACGACCCCGGGACAGGCTACAATGAGCAGTTCTTC.

This clonotype was counted ten times or more. The chain carries TRBV7-2 and TRBJ1-1; TRBD1 might be the D (6 bases). V dropped 5 bases and J dropped 7 bases, with 17 bases sitting between them. Germline values: CDR1 SGHTA, CDR2 FQGNSA. The CDR3 has 14 amino acids. CDR3 in amino acids: CASSRISGAYEAFF. CDR3 nucleotides: TGTGCCAGCAGCCGAATCTCGGGGGCTTATGAAGCTTTCTTT.